Below, one T cell receptor (beta chain) is given with its context. This sample stems from a study of blood T cell repertoires in COVID-19. At the level of the study: The United States, Italy and Spain provided the acute and convalescent COVID-19 samples. Sources were T cells, B-cell-depleted T cells, or PBMCs; the material itself was cDNA or gDNA.

Methods used by the authors: Using reference gene primer amplification, nucleated cell counts were estimated. Clones were sequenced by immunoSEQ multiplex PCR, and TCRdb holds only the in-frame ones, with some missing. That table furnishes V, J and clone size, whereas the DNA furnished D and trimming. The sample shows under 250,000 clones, under 90% of them seen only once. The CDR3 has 14 residues. Trimming took 5 bases from V and 8 from J, leaving 18 bases between them. The germline CDR1 and CDR2 sequences are MRHNA and SNTAGT. The clonotype comes from a woman aged 40 to 49 with active or convalescent COVID-19. This chain connects TRBV6-4 to TRBJ1-2; D possibly corresponds to TRBD1 (6 bases). Material: peripheral blood. The CDR3 loop is CASSPELGQRGYTF. CDR3 DNA: TGTGCCAGCAGTCCTGAACTTGGACAGAGGGGCTACACCTTC.